A selection of T cell receptor beta chains follows, all from one sample in a study of blood T cell repertoires in COVID-19. Clones were sequenced by immunoSEQ multiplex PCR, and TCRdb holds only the in-frame ones, with some missing. The sample contains approximately 130,000 clones, around 85% of which appear only once. Sequenced material: peripheral blood. These receptors originate from a human donor in a cohort sampled during active COVID-19. Both conserved end residues are part of each CDR3. A D gene is named only where the DNA matches it firmly. The size of a clone is reported for some rows only, either as once, few or many, or as a class for expanded clones.

clone_size: -; j_call: TRBJ2-3; d_call: -; v_call: TRBV7-6; cdr3_nt: TGTGCCAGCAGCTTAGTTACTAGAGGGGGAGCAACAGATACGCAGTATTTT; cdr3_aa: CASSLVTRGGATDTQYF
clone_size: -; j_call: TRBJ1-1; d_call: TRBD1; v_call: TRBV18; cdr3_nt: TGTGCCAGCTCAACCGACCAGGGGGCTGAAGCTTTCTTT; cdr3_aa: CASSTDQGAEAFF
clone_size: -; j_call: TRBJ2-7; d_call: -; v_call: TRBV2; cdr3_nt: TGTGCCAGCAGTGGGGCGGGGGCCGGGGCCGAGCAGTACTTC; cdr3_aa: CASSGAGAGAEQYF
clone_size: -; j_call: TRBJ2-1; d_call: -; v_call: TRBV11-3; cdr3_nt: TGTGCCAGCAGCCTCCTCCCGGGTATTACTTACAATGAGCAGTTCTTC; cdr3_aa: CASSLLPGITYNEQFF
clone_size: -; j_call: TRBJ2-1; d_call: TRBD2; v_call: TRBV6-2/TRBV6-3; cdr3_nt: TGTGCCAGCAGCCCCACGCTAGCGGGATCGAACAATGAGCAGTTCTTC; cdr3_aa: CASSPTLAGSNNEQFF
clone_size: -; j_call: TRBJ1-5; d_call: -; v_call: TRBV5-1; cdr3_nt: TGCGCCAGCAGCTTGCGCGGGGTTAGCAATCAGCCCCAGCATTTT; cdr3_aa: CASSLRGVSNQPQHF
clone_size: -; j_call: TRBJ1-1; d_call: -; v_call: TRBV19; cdr3_nt: TGTGCCAGTAGTTGGGGGGTGGGGATGAACACTGAAGCTTTCTTT; cdr3_aa: CASSWGVGMNTEAFF
clone_size: -; j_call: TRBJ1-1; d_call: -; v_call: TRBV7-6; cdr3_nt: TGTGCCAGCAGCTTATGGGCAGGGCGAGCGGGGGAAGCTTTCTTT; cdr3_aa: CASSLWAGRAGEAFF
clone_size: few; j_call: TRBJ1-2; d_call: -; v_call: TRBV5-1; cdr3_nt: TGCGCCAGCAGCTTGGACATTCGGGGTGGCTACACCTTC; cdr3_aa: CASSLDIRGGYTF
clone_size: -; j_call: TRBJ1-3; d_call: -; v_call: TRBV6-2/TRBV6-3; cdr3_nt: TGTGCCAGCAGTTACCCGACAGCTATCTCTGGAAACACCATATATTTT; cdr3_aa: CASSYPTAISGNTIYF
clone_size: once; j_call: TRBJ2-5; d_call: TRBD2; v_call: TRBV7-8; cdr3_nt: TGTGCCAGCAGCTCCAAGCTAGCGGGAGTGGAGTCGGGAGAGACCCAGTACTTC; cdr3_aa: CASSSKLAGVESGETQYF
clone_size: -; j_call: TRBJ1-2; d_call: TRBD1; v_call: TRBV30; cdr3_nt: TGTGCCTGGAGTGGGGGACAGGGGGCGCGTGGCTACACCTTC; cdr3_aa: CAWSGGQGARGYTF
clone_size: -; j_call: TRBJ2-3; d_call: -; v_call: TRBV21-1; cdr3_nt: TGTGCCAGCAGCAAACCTGCTGGGACAGGGGTCACAGATACGCAGTATTTT; cdr3_aa: CASSKPAGTGVTDTQYF
clone_size: few; j_call: TRBJ2-7; d_call: -; v_call: TRBV2; cdr3_nt: TGTGCCGGCCGTGGGGGGCATAGTGGCTACGAGCAGTACTTC; cdr3_aa: CAGRGGHSGYEQYF
clone_size: -; j_call: TRBJ2-3; d_call: -; v_call: TRBV4-3; cdr3_nt: TGCGCCAGCAGACAGGCCCTCACAGATACGCAGTATTTT; cdr3_aa: CASRQALTDTQYF
clone_size: -; j_call: TRBJ1-1; d_call: -; v_call: TRBV2; cdr3_nt: TGTGCCAGCAGTGGAGAACCGGGGGGTACTGAAGCTTTCTTT; cdr3_aa: CASSGEPGGTEAFF
clone_size: -; j_call: TRBJ1-1; d_call: TRBD1; v_call: TRBV19; cdr3_nt: TGTGCCAGTAGTACCCCGGGCAGGGGGTCCACTGAAGCTTTCTTT; cdr3_aa: CASSTPGRGSTEAFF
clone_size: -; j_call: TRBJ2-1; d_call: -; v_call: TRBV6-5; cdr3_nt: TGTGCCAGCACTCCGAGAGGCTCCTACAATGAGCAGTTCTTC; cdr3_aa: CASTPRGSYNEQFF
clone_size: -; j_call: TRBJ1-2; d_call: -; v_call: TRBV28; cdr3_nt: TGTGCCAGCAGTTTATACGGGGGACGGTCCGGCTACACCTTC; cdr3_aa: CASSLYGGRSGYTF
clone_size: -; j_call: TRBJ2-5; d_call: -; v_call: TRBV11-2; cdr3_nt: TGTGCCAGCAGTTGGGGGCCGAAGGAAGAGACCCAGTACTTC; cdr3_aa: CASSWGPKEETQYF
clone_size: -; j_call: TRBJ2-1; d_call: TRBD2; v_call: TRBV5-1; cdr3_nt: TGCGCCAGCAGCTTGACTAGCGGGGTGTACAATGAGCAGTTCTTC; cdr3_aa: CASSLTSGVYNEQFF
clone_size: -; j_call: TRBJ2-5; d_call: -; v_call: TRBV6-2/TRBV6-3; cdr3_nt: TGTGCCAGCAGTTCCATGGGCGGGTACCAAGAGACCCAGTACTTC; cdr3_aa: CASSSMGGYQETQYF
clone_size: few; j_call: TRBJ2-7; d_call: -; v_call: TRBV11-2; cdr3_nt: TGTGCCAGCAGCTTTGGAGCCTACGAGCAGTACTTC; cdr3_aa: CASSFGAYEQYF
clone_size: -; j_call: TRBJ1-1; d_call: -; v_call: TRBV30; cdr3_nt: TGTGCCTGGAGCCAAAGTAGGAACACTGAAGCTTTCTTT; cdr3_aa: CAWSQSRNTEAFF
clone_size: -; j_call: TRBJ2-1; d_call: TRBD2; v_call: TRBV7-2; cdr3_nt: TGTGCCAGCAGCCGAATCACGGGGGGTTCGTTCTTC; cdr3_aa: CASSRITGGSFF
clone_size: -; j_call: TRBJ1-1; d_call: TRBD1; v_call: TRBV24-1; cdr3_nt: TGTGCCACCAGTGTCCAGGGGGGCCGGGAAGCTTTCTTT; cdr3_aa: CATSVQGGREAFF
clone_size: -; j_call: TRBJ1-1; d_call: TRBD1; v_call: TRBV10-3; cdr3_nt: TGTGCCACCAAAACCCAGGGACAGGGGGTGAACACTGAAGCTTTCTTT; cdr3_aa: CATKTQGQGVNTEAFF
clone_size: once; j_call: TRBJ1-1; d_call: TRBD1; v_call: TRBV5-6; cdr3_nt: TGTGCCAGCCAGGGGGCCGGGAACACTGAAGCTTTCTTT; cdr3_aa: CASQGAGNTEAFF
clone_size: -; j_call: TRBJ1-5; d_call: -; v_call: TRBV10-3; cdr3_nt: TGTGCCACTCGAGCGGGACTTCTGGGGGGCAATCAGCCCCAGCATTTT; cdr3_aa: CATRAGLLGGNQPQHF
clone_size: few; j_call: TRBJ2-1; d_call: -; v_call: TRBV4-3; cdr3_nt: TGCGCCAGCAGTCGGGAACAGGGTTCCTACAATGAGCAGTTCTTC; cdr3_aa: CASSREQGSYNEQFF
clone_size: -; j_call: TRBJ2-1; d_call: -; v_call: TRBV11-3; cdr3_nt: TGTGCCAGCCTTAACCCATTCAGCTCCTACAATGAGCAGTTCTTC; cdr3_aa: CASLNPFSSYNEQFF
clone_size: once; j_call: TRBJ2-5; d_call: -; v_call: TRBV5-1; cdr3_nt: TGCGCCAGCAGCTTACAGGGAATATCGGCAGAGACCCAGTACTTC; cdr3_aa: CASSLQGISAETQYF
clone_size: -; j_call: TRBJ2-1; d_call: TRBD2; v_call: TRBV7-2; cdr3_nt: TGTGCCAGCAGCTTAGCTGAGCGGGGGAGCCTCTACAATGAGCAGTTCTTC; cdr3_aa: CASSLAERGSLYNEQFF
clone_size: -; j_call: TRBJ2-3; d_call: TRBD1; v_call: TRBV7-7; cdr3_nt: TGTGCCAGCAGCCGCAAGACAGGGGAATTAGATACGCAGTATTTT; cdr3_aa: CASSRKTGELDTQYF
clone_size: -; j_call: TRBJ1-1; d_call: TRBD1; v_call: TRBV2; cdr3_nt: TGTGCCAGCAAAGGGGTTGGGACAGGGGTTTATAGTGAAGCTTTCTTT; cdr3_aa: CASKGVGTGVYSEAFF
clone_size: -; j_call: TRBJ2-2; d_call: -; v_call: TRBV1; cdr3_nt: TGCACCAGCAGCCAAGGGCGAAGCGGGGGGGGCCGACTTGAGCTGTTTTTT; cdr3_aa: CTSSQGRSGGGRLELFF
clone_size: -; j_call: TRBJ2-1; d_call: TRBD2; v_call: TRBV6-5; cdr3_nt: TGTGCCAGCACGCCCACGGGAGGTCCCTACAATGAGCAGTTCTTC; cdr3_aa: CASTPTGGPYNEQFF
clone_size: -; j_call: TRBJ2-3; d_call: -; v_call: TRBV5-6; cdr3_nt: TGTGCCAGCAGCTCTAGCACAGATACGCAGTATTTT; cdr3_aa: CASSSSTDTQYF
clone_size: -; j_call: TRBJ2-1; d_call: TRBD1; v_call: TRBV2; cdr3_nt: TGTGCCAGCAGCCTCGTCCGGGACAGCAGCTCCTACAATGAGCAGTTCTTC; cdr3_aa: CASSLVRDSSSYNEQFF
clone_size: -; j_call: TRBJ2-1; d_call: TRBD2; v_call: TRBV7-2; cdr3_nt: TGTGCCAGCAGCTTAGCGTGGACTAGGGTCAATGAGCAGTTCTTC; cdr3_aa: CASSLAWTRVNEQFF
clone_size: once; j_call: TRBJ2-2; d_call: -; v_call: TRBV7-9; cdr3_nt: TGTGCCAGCAGCCCGTTTAGCGCGAACACCGGGGAGCTGTTTTTT; cdr3_aa: CASSPFSANTGELFF